This entry lists 3 T cell receptor beta chains sequenced from one sample in a study of blood T cells in healthy people across ages. Primers used in a second PCR of roughly 6 to 11 cycles were a sample-barcoded 5' primer and a J-beta primer mix. TCRdb re-called the 5' RACE reads through MiXCR, storing one row per CDR3 protein. The table has 1.8 million or so distinct CDR3 sequences, about two fifths seen once. The sequencing input was blood. Receptor source: a human donor in good health.

This clonotype was detected a few times. The chain combines TRBV15 with TRBJ2-1; D is uncertain. Trimming left V 0 bases short and J 2 bases short, with 11 bases between. Per the germline V gene, CDR1 is LNHNV and CDR2 is YYDKDF (reference sequence). The CDR3 extends over 16 amino acids. The CDR3 coding sequence is TGTGCCACCAGCAGAGAAAGGACCCGCACCTACAATGAGCAGTTCTTC. Translation: CATSRERTRTYNEQFF. The full variable domain, completed using reference TRBV15 and TRBJ2-1, is DAMVIQNPRYQVTQFGKPVTLSCSQTLNHNVMYWYQQKSSQAPKLLFHYYDKDFNNEADTPDNFQSRRPNTSFCFLDIRSPGLGDTAMYLCATSRERTRTYNEQFFGPGTRLTVL.

The chain joins TRBV12-3 or TRBV12-4 to TRBJ2-7; D tentatively reads TRBD1 or TRBD2 (6 bases each). V gave up 8 bases and J gave up 6 bases, with 23 bases separating them. This CDR3 contains 15 residues. The DNA of the CDR3 is TGTGCCAGCGTCTTCGGGGGCACAGGGCTCCTCGAGCAGTACTTC. This gives the protein CASVFGGTGLLEQYF.

This clonotype appeared a few times. The chain links TRBV7-2 to TRBJ2-4; 9 nucleotides line up with TRBD1. Germline loops: CDR1 SGHTA, CDR2 FQGNSA. The CDR3 runs to 15 residues. V shed 5 bases and J 8 bases; nucleotides not matched to a gene: 10. In DNA form, the CDR3 reads TGTGCCAGCAGCCAGGGGACAGGGTTGGGAGACATTCAGTACTTC. The encoded protein is CASSQGTGLGDIQYF.